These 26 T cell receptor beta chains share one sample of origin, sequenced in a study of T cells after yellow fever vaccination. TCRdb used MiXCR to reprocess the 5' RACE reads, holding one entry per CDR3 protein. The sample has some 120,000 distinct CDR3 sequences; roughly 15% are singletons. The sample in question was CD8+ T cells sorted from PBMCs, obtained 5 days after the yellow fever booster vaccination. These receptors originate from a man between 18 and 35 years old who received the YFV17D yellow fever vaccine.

CDR3 coding DNA: TGTGCCAGCAGTTTATCTGGAGGGGTGCTACAGCCCCAGCATTTT. Translating it yields CASSLSGGVLQPQHF. The genes are TRBV27 and TRBJ1-5; D perhaps matches TRBD1 (5 bases). CDR3 length: 15 amino acids. Germline CDR1 MNHEY, CDR2 SMNVEV (reference sequence). Trimming cost V 0 bases and J 7 bases, with 13 bases left between them.

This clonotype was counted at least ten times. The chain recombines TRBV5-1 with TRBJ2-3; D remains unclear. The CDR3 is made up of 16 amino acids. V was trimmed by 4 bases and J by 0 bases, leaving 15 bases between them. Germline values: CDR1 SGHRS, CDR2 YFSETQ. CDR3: CASSHFAVQSTDTQYF. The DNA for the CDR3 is TGCGCCAGCAGCCATTTCGCCGTCCAAAGCACAGATACGCAGTATTTT. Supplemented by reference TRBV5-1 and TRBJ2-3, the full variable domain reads KAGVTQTPRYLIKTRGQQVTLSCSPISGHRSVSWYQQTPGQGLQFLFEYFSETQRNKGNFPGRFSGRQFSNSRSEMNVSTLELGDSALYLCASSHFAVQSTDTQYFGPGTRLTVL.

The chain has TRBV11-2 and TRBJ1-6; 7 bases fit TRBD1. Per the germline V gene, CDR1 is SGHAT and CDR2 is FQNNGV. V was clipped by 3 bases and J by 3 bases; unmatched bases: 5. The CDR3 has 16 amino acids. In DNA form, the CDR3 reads TGTGCCAGCAGCTTGGGCGGGACAGTCTATAATTCACCCCTCCACTTT. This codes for CASSLGGTVYNSPLHF.

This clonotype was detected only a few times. The CDR3 loop reads CSVTGYTGELFF. CDR3 nucleotide sequence: TGCAGCGTGACAGGGTACACCGGGGAGCTGTTTTTT. The V gene is TRBV29-1, the J gene TRBJ2-2, with TRBD1 matching over 7 bases. CDR3 length: 12 amino acids. Germline trimming cut 6 bases from V and 3 bases from J; bases unmatched to any gene: 1. Germline V lookup: CDR1 SQVTM, CDR2 ANQGSEA.

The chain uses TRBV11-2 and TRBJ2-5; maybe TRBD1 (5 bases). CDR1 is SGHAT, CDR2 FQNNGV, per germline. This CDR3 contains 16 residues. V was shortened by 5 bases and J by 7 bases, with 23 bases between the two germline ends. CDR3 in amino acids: CASSPIIYGTQGTQYF. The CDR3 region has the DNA TGTGCCAGCAGCCCGATTATTTACGGCACGCAGGGGACCCAGTACTTC.

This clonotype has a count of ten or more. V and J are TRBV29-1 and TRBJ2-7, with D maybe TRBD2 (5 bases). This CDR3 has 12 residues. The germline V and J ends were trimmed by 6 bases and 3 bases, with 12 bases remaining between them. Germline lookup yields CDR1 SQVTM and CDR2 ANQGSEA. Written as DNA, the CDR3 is TGCAGCGTCGGGATTGGGGACTACGAGCAGTACTTC. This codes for CSVGIGDYEQYF.

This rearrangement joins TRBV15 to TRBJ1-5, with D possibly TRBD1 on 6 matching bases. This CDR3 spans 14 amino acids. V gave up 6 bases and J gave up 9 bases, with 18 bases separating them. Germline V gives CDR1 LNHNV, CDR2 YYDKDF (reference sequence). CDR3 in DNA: TGTGCCACCAGGCCTTCGGGGGGCGGTACGCCCCAGCATTTT. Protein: CATRPSGGGTPQHF.

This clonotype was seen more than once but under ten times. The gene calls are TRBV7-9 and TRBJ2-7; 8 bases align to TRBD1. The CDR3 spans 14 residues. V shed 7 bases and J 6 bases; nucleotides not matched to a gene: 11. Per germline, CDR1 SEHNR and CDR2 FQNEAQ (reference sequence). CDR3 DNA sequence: TGTGCCAGCAACCTCGGACAGGGCTTAATCGAGCAGTACTTC. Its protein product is CASNLGQGLIEQYF.

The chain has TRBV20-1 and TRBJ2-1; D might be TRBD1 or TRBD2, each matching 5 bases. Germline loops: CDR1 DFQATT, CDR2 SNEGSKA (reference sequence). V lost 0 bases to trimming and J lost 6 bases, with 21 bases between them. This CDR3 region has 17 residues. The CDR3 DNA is TGCAGTGCTAGAGATTTTGGGGACGCGGCCCGGTCCAATGAGCAGTTCTTC. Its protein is CSARDFGDAARSNEQFF.

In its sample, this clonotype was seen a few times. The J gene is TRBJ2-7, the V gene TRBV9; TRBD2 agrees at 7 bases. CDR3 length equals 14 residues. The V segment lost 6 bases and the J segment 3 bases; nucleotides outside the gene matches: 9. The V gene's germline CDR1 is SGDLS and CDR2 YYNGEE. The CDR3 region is CASTKGGTNYEQYF. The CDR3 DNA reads TGTGCCAGCACCAAGGGAGGGACTAACTACGAGCAGTACTTC.

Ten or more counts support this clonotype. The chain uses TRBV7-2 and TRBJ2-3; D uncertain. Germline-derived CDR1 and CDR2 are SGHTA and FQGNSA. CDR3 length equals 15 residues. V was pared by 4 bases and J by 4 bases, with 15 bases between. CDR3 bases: TGTGCCAGCAGCTCCCTTTCGGCCGGTGCAGATACGCAGTATTTT. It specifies CASSSLSAGADTQYF.

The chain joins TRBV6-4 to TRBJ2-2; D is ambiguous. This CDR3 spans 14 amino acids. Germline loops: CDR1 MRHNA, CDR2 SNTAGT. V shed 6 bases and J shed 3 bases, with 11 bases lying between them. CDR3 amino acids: CASRVTSYTGELFF. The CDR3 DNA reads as TGTGCCAGCAGGGTTACAAGTTACACCGGGGAGCTGTTTTTT.

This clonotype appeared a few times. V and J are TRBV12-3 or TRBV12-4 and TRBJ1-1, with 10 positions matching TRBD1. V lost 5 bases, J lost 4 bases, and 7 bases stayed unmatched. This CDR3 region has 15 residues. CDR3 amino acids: CASSTTGGWGTEAFF. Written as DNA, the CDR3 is TGTGCCAGCAGTACGACAGGGGGCTGGGGCACTGAAGCTTTCTTT.

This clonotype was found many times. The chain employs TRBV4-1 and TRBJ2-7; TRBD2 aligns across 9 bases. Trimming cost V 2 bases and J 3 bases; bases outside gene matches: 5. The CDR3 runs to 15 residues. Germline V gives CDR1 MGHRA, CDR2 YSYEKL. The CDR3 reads CASSQTLAGHYEQYF. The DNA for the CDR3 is TGCGCCAGCAGCCAAACGCTAGCGGGGCACTACGAGCAGTACTTC.

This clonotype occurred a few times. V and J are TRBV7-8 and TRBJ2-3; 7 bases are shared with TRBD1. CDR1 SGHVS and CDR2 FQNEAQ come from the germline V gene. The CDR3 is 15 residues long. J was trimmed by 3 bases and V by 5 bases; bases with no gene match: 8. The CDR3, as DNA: TGTGCCAGCAGCCCGACAGGGATTTGGACAGATACGCAGTATTTT. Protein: CASSPTGIWTDTQYF.

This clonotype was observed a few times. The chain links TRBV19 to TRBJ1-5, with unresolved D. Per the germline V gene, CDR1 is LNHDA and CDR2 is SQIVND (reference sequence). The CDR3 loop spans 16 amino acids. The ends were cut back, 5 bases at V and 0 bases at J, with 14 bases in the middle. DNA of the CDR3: TGTGCCAGTAGTCTCTACATAGCTGATAGCAATCAGCCCCAGCATTTT. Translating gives CASSLYIADSNQPQHF.

The CDR3, as DNA: TGTGCCAGCAGCTTCCGAGCGGGGACACACACCGGGGAGCTGTTTTTT. Residues: CASSFRAGTHTGELFF. The gene calls are TRBV7-6 and TRBJ2-2; possibly TRBD2 for D (7 bases). Trimming pared 3 bases from V and 3 bases from J, leaving 14 bases between. The CDR3 runs to 16 residues. Per germline, CDR1 SGHVS and CDR2 FNYEAQ.

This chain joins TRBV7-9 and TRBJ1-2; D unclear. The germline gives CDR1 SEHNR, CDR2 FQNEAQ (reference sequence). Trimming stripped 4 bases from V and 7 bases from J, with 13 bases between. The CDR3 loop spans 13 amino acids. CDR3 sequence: CASSSTGETGYTF. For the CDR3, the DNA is TGTGCCAGCAGCTCAACCGGGGAAACTGGCTACACCTTC.

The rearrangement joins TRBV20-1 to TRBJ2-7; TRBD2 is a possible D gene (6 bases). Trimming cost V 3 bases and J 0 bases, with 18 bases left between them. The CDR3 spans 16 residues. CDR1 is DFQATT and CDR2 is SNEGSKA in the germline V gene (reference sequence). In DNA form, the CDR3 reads TGCAGTGCTAGCGGTTCCGGGACTTTTAGCTCCTACGAGCAGTACGTC. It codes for CSASGSGTFSSYEQYV.

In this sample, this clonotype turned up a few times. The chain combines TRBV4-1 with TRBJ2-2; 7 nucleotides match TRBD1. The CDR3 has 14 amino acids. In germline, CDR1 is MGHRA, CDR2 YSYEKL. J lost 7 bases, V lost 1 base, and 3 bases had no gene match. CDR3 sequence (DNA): TGCGCCAGCAGCCAAGGACAGGGTGGCGGGGAGCTGTTTTTT. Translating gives CASSQGQGGGELFF.

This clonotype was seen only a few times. This CDR3 is CASSSGQGAAEAFF. In nucleotides, the CDR3 is TGTGCCAGCAGCTCCGGACAGGGGGCCGCTGAAGCTTTCTTT. The chain uses TRBV7-6 and TRBJ1-1; TRBD1 agrees at 11 bases. The CDR3 has 14 residues. V dropped 4 bases and J dropped 6; count of bases not matched to a gene: 4. The germline gives CDR1 SGHVS, CDR2 FNYEAQ.

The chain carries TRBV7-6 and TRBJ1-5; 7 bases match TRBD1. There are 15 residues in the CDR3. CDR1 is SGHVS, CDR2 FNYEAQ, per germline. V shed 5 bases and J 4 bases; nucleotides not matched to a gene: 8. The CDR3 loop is CASSPRTGVNQPQHF. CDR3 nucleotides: TGTGCCAGCAGCCCTCGCACAGGGGTTAATCAGCCCCAGCATTTT.

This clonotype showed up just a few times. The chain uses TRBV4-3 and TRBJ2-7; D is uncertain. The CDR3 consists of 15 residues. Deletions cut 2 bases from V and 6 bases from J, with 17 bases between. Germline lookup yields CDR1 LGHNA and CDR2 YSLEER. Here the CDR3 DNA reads TGCGCCAGCAGCCAACGGTTATCAGAGACGGTCGAGCAGTACTTC. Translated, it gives CASSQRLSETVEQYF.

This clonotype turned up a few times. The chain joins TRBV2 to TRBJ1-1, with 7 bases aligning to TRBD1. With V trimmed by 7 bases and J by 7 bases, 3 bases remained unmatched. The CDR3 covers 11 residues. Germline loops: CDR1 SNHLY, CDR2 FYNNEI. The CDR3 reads CASIQGGEAFF. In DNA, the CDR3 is TGTGCCAGCATTCAGGGGGGTGAAGCTTTCTTT.

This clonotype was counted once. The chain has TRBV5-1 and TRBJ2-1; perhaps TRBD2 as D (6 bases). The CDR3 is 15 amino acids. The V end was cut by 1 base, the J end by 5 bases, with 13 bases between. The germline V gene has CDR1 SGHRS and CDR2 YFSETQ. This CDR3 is CASSLRRGENNEQFF. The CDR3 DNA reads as TGCGCCAGCAGCTTGCGCCGCGGGGAAAACAATGAGCAGTTCTTC.

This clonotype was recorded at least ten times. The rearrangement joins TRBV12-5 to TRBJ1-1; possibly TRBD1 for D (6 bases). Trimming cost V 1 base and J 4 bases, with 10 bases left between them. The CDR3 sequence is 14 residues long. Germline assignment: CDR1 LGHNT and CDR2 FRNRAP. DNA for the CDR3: TGTGCTAGTGGTTTGGGAACAGGGATCACTGAAGCTTTCTTT. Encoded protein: CASGLGTGITEAFF. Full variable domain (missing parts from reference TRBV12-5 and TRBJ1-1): DARVTQTPRHKVTEMGQEVTMRCQPILGHNTVFWYRQTMMQGLELLAYFRNRAPLDDSGMPKDRFSAEMPDATLATLKIQPSEPRDSAVYFCASGLGTGITEAFFGQGTRLTVV.